A single T cell receptor beta chain is shown here with its context. This clonotype was detected a few times. No qualities accompany the bases; no much larger clone lies one base away. Synthesis of TCR cDNA relied on 5'RACE template switching, a step that introduced a universal primer site along with unique molecular identifiers. Priming for cDNA synthesis came from both the TCR alpha and TCR beta constant segments. Library amplification involved two PCR steps, and the second step added sample barcodes and sequencing adapters. Sequencing of libraries was done on Illumina HiSeq 2500 (2x100 bp) or NovaSeq (2x150 bp). Turning to the authors' computational methods: Demultiplexing of reads and collapsing into UMI consensus sequences were performed with MIGEC, and V(D)J alignment was carried out with MiXCR. Vaccine-responding clonotypes were identified with edgeR using replicate PBMC samples, with FDR below 0.01 and a log2 fold change above 5 up to day 15 being required. Each bulk clonotype received a CD4 or CD8 identity based on whether the sequenced CD4 or CD8 repertoire contained that clonotype at higher abundance. NS4B-specific clonotypes were defined as those at least 10-fold enriched in dextramer-positive over dextramer-negative fractions; CD4-biased clonotypes were excluded. In-frame beta chains were kept once TCRdb had trimmed the public reads at Q25 with fastp and called clones with MiXCR. Identical CDR3 protein sequences are pooled into one entry, listed with their most common genes and DNA. In this record, the V and J calls reflect TCRdb's handling and not the investigators' own analysis. Here the sample has some 96,000 distinct CDR3 sequences; approximately 8.4% occur a single time. 16% of the sample rests with the top ten.

The CDR1 and CDR2 encoded by the germline V gene are MNHEY and SVGAGI. The junction carries 25 bases between V and J, which are trimmed by 2 bases and 6 bases respectively. The CDR3 measures 18 amino acids from cysteine to phenylalanine. The CDR3 DNA has 54 bases and is translated from base 1. The data were obtained in a study of T cells after yellow fever vaccination (dated by TCRdb to the late 2010s). At the level of the whole study: The SMART-Seq v4 Ultra Low Input RNA kit was used to prepare libraries from fractions with low cell numbers. Bulk TCR alpha and beta repertoires were sequenced longitudinally to track T-cell clones before and after primary and booster YFV17D yellow fever vaccination. Two healthy male donors, one aged 18 to 30 and one aged 30 to 40 years, made up the cohort. Bulk PBMC replicates and cell subsets were isolated from blood drawn at multiple timepoints before and after both primary and secondary immunization.

Per the publication, the treatment or condition label means: live attenuated yellow fever vaccine strain. PBMCs were isolated from peripheral blood using a standard Ficoll-Paque protocol. Epitope-specific CD8 T cells were sorted with a dextramer loaded with the yellow fever NS4B epitope peptide, and anti-CD3 and anti-CD8 staining was applied. RNA was extracted with TriZol from bulk PBMCs, CD4 and CD8 fractions, and dextramer-positive and dextramer-negative fractions. Results and caveats for the whole study, not just this receptor: The secondary T-cell response was weaker than the primary response but faster, peaking on day 5 instead of day 15. The study included only a couple of donors, which limits how far the findings can be generalized. A small fraction of clonotypes showed up in both the CD4 and CD8 compartments, probably as a result of convergent recombination. Because abundant contaminating clonotypes from the bulk population could be contained in FACS-sorted repertoires, computational filtering was required. After the booster, most clones that had expanded after primary vaccination were detected again (nearly 98% of CD4 and around nine tenths of CD8), suggesting broad maintenance of memory.

This material consisted of CD8+ T cells not binding an NS4B(214-222) dextramer, sorted from PBMCs, taken roughly 14 days after the first yellow fever vaccination. The sample's cell subset or site label, decoded: NS4B epitope dextramer-negative CD8 T cells. This clonotype originated in a young man who received the YFV17D yellow fever vaccine. The chain joins TRBV6-5 to TRBJ1-1, with the D gene not confidently named. The nucleotide sequence reads as follows: TGTGCCAGCAGTTACCGGGTCGAGATCTTTAAGAAGCGCCCTGAAGCTTTCTTT. This translates into CASSYRVEIFKKRPEAFF.